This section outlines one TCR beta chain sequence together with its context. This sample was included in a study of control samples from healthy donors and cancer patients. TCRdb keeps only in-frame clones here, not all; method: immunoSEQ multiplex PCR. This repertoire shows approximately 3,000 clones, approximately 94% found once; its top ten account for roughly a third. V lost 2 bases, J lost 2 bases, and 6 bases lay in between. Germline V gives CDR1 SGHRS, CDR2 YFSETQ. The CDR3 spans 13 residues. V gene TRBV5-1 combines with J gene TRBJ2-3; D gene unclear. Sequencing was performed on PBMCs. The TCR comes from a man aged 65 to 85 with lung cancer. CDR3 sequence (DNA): TGCGCCAGCAGCTTACCTCACACAGATACGCAGTATTTT. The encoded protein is CASSLPHTDTQYF.